Presented here are 4 T cell receptor beta chains from one specimen sequenced in a study of T-cell reconstitution after alpha-beta-depleted transplantation in children. Preparing the TCRbeta library involved the use of unique molecular identifiers. TCRdb recomputed calls from the PCR reads with MiXCR, one row per CDR3 protein. Here the sample spans hundreds of thousands of distinct CDR3 sequences, 32% being singletons. This material consisted of PBMCs from the stem cell graft donor, taken from the stem cell graft. The receptors were sampled from a human donor who donated a stem cell graft to a child with aplastic anemia.

This clonotype turned up a few times. The chain links TRBV12-5 to TRBJ2-5; 7 positions agree with TRBD1. V trimming: 5 bases; J trimming: 5 bases; junction bases outside the gene matches: 17. The CDR3 runs 17 residues. Germline assignment: CDR1 LGHNT and CDR2 FRNRAP. The CDR3 DNA reads TGTGCTAGTGGTCCCGCCTGGGTGCAAGGGGGCTCTGAGACCCAGTACTTC. Translation gives CASGPAWVQGGSETQYF. Looking up the rest from reference TRBV12-5 and TRBJ2-5 gives the full variable domain: DARVTQTPRHKVTEMGQEVTMRCQPILGHNTVFWYRQTMMQGLELLAYFRNRAPLDDSGMPKDRFSAEMPDATLATLKIQPSEPRDSAVYFCASGPAWVQGGSETQYFGPGTRLLVL.

The V and J genes are TRBV12-3 or TRBV12-4 and TRBJ1-3, with D possibly TRBD1 on 5 matching bases. The CDR3 is 15 residues long. V was cut by 5 bases and J by 4 bases, with 15 bases left in between. The CDR3 region has the DNA TGTGCCAGCAGTATTTATCGGACACCCGGAAACACCATATATTTT. This translates into CASSIYRTPGNTIYF.

This clonotype was seen a few times. The rearrangement joins TRBV20-1 to TRBJ2-3; TRBD2 is a possible D gene (6 bases). Between the trimmed V and J ends, which lost 5 bases and 1 base, there was a span of 13 bases. Germline values: CDR1 DFQATT, CDR2 SNEGSKA (reference sequence). The CDR3 is 14 residues long. The chain's CDR3 is CSALLAPGTDTQYF. The CDR3 DNA reads as TGCAGTGCTCTCCTAGCGCCAGGCACAGATACGCAGTATTTT.

The table lists this clonotype with a few counts. This chain links TRBV4-3 with TRBJ2-1; TRBD2 aligns across 10 bases. The CDR3 has 17 residues. CDR1 LGHNA and CDR2 YSLEER come from the germline V gene. V dropped 2 bases and J dropped 3; count of bases not matched to a gene: 7. The CDR3 coding sequence is TGCGCCAGCAGCCAATCCCGGACTAGCGGAGACTACAATGAGCAGTTCTTC. As protein: CASSQSRTSGDYNEQFF.